These T cell receptor beta chains were read from a single sample in a study of cytomegalovirus exposure and HLA in healthy donors. Clones were read by immunoSEQ multiplex PCR, and TCRdb kept only the in-frame ones, dropping some. The repertoire holds about 250,000 clones, with about 90% as singletons. Sequenced material: PBMCs. The receptors here all came from a man younger than 30 in good health and CMV-seropositive. Each CDR3 is given with its conserved first and last residue. A D gene is named only where the DNA matches it firmly. Not every row has a clone size; where given, it reads once, few, many or a size class.

D | J | V | size | DNA | CDR3
- | TRBJ1-2 | TRBV29-1 | - | TGCAGCGTTGACGCCCCAGAGGGGCTCTATGGCTACACCTTC | CSVDAPEGLYGYTF
- | TRBJ1-5 | TRBV6-1 | - | TGTGCCAGCAGGACCGGCGGTTATCAGCCCCAGCATTTT | CASRTGGYQPQHF
- | TRBJ2-7 | TRBV6-1 | - | TGTGCCAGCAGTGAGAGTGGGGACAAGCTCTACGAGCAGTACTTC | CASSESGDKLYEQYF
- | TRBJ1-1 | TRBV11-2 | - | TGTGCCAGCAGCTTAGATCGCACGGCCACTGAAGCTTTCTTT | CASSLDRTATEAFF
- | TRBJ1-1 | TRBV29-1 | once | TGCAGCGTTGTCTCCCCGGTGGAGGCTGAAGCTTTCTTT | CSVVSPVEAEAFF
- | TRBJ2-5 | TRBV28 | - | TGTGCCAGCACCCCCGTGGGGTTCCAAGAGACCCAGTACTTC | CASTPVGFQETQYF
- | TRBJ2-7 | TRBV10-3 | - | TGTGCCATCAGGAGGGGTGAAGACTTCTACGAGCAGTACTTC | CAIRRGEDFYEQYF
- | TRBJ1-2 | TRBV7-2 | - | TGTGCCAGCAGCTTAGTTGAGTGGGGTTACTATGGCTACACCTTC | CASSLVEWGYYGYTF
- | TRBJ2-7 | TRBV2 | - | TGTGCCAGCAGTGGGGAGGCTACTAGCTACGAGCAGTACTTC | CASSGEATSYEQYF
- | TRBJ1-1 | TRBV5-1 | - | TGCGCCAGCAGCTTGGAGGAAATGACTGAAGCTTTCTTT | CASSLEEMTEAFF
TRBD1 | TRBJ2-7 | TRBV15 | - | TGTGCCACCAGCAGAGAACTAGGGGCAGGGGGTTACGAGCAGTACTTC | CATSRELGAGGYEQYF
TRBD2 | TRBJ2-7 | TRBV2 | - | TGTGCCAGCAGGCCGTCGGCGGGAGGGTTCCTCGAGCAGTACTTC | CASRPSAGGFLEQYF
- | TRBJ2-7 | TRBV28 | - | TGTGCCAGCAGTTTAGAGGGGCCCTCCTTAGGCTACGAGCAGTACTTC | CASSLEGPSLGYEQYF
- | TRBJ2-3 | TRBV7-3 | - | TGTGCCAGCAGCTTACAGAGCACAGATACGCAGTATTTT | CASSLQSTDTQYF
- | TRBJ1-1 | TRBV5-6 | - | TGTGCCAGCAGCTTGTACAGCTGGAACACTGAAGCTTTCTTT | CASSLYSWNTEAFF
TRBD1 | TRBJ1-2 | TRBV6-6 | many | TGTGCCAGCAGTTTGTATACCGGGACAGGGAATGGCTACACCTTC | CASSLYTGTGNGYTF
TRBD1 | TRBJ1-5 | TRBV10-2 | - | TGCGCCAGCAGTTCAGGGGGTGTCCAGCCCCAGCATTTT | CASSSGGVQPQHF
- | TRBJ2-5 | TRBV5-1 | once | TGCGCCAGCAGCTGGGGTCGAGGGTTCCAAGAGACCCAGTACTTC | CASSWGRGFQETQYF
- | TRBJ2-7 | TRBV10-3 | once | TGTGCTACCAGCGGGGCGCAGGGGAGGTCCTACGAGCAGTACTTC | CATSGAQGRSYEQYF
- | TRBJ2-1 | TRBV5-6 | - | TGTGCCAGCAGCCCGGGGGCTCTACTATACAATGAGCAGTTCTTC | CASSPGALLYNEQFF
- | TRBJ2-5 | TRBV30 | - | TGTGCCTGGAGTCGAAGGGACCATCAAGAGACCCAGTACTTC | CAWSRRDHQETQYF
TRBD2 | TRBJ2-1 | TRBV28 | - | TGTGCCAGCAGCAGGACTAGCGGGAGTTATGAGCAGTTCTTC | CASSRTSGSYEQFF
- | TRBJ1-5 | TRBV28 | - | TGTGCCAGCAGTTTATATTACGAGCCCCAGCATTTT | CASSLYYEPQHF
- | TRBJ2-7 | TRBV6-1 | - | TGTGCCAGCAGCCGAACTTACGAGCAGTACTTC | CASSRTYEQYF
TRBD2 | TRBJ2-1 | TRBV7-9 | - | TGTGCCAGCAGCTTCCTGACTAGCGGGAGAGGGGAGCAGTTCTTC | CASSFLTSGRGEQFF
- | TRBJ2-1 | TRBV29-1 | - | TGCAGCGTTCCGCTGGGGGGTTACAATGAGCAGTTCTTC | CSVPLGGYNEQFF
- | TRBJ1-5 | TRBV6-1 | - | TGTGCCAGCAGTACCAGGGATCATAGCAATCAGCCCCAGCATTTT | CASSTRDHSNQPQHF